One T cell receptor beta chain is described in this entry. This study enrolled people aged about 18 to 90 from around 25 US geographic areas. This sample stems from a study of blood T cell repertoires in COVID-19. As for the study in general: Specimens from acute and convalescent COVID-19 originated in the United States, Italy and Spain.

CDR1 is SGHVS, CDR2 FNYEAQ, per germline. The ends were cut back, 4 bases at V and 4 bases at J, with 4 bases in the middle. CDR3 size: 11 residues. The assay was immunoSEQ multiplex PCR, and TCRdb's table has in-frame clones only and misses some. The sample records over 200,000 clones, about 85% being singletons. The J gene is TRBJ1-1, the V gene TRBV7-6; D is undetermined. The TCR comes from a man under 40 who had recovered from COVID-19. Input material: PBMCs or T cells enriched from blood (not recorded which). The CDR3 sequence is CASSSGTEAFF. CDR3 coding DNA: TGTGCCAGCAGCTCGGGCACTGAAGCTTTCTTT.